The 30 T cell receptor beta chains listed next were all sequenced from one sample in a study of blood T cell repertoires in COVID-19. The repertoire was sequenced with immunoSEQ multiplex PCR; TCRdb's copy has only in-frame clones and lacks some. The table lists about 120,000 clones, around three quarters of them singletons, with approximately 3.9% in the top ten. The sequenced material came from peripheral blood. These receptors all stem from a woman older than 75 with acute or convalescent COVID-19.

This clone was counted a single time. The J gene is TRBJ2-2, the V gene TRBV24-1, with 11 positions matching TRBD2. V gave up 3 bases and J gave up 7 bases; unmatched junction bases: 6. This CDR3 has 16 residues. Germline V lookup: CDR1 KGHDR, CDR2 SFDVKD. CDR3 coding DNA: TGTGCCACCAGTGATACTAGCGGGGGTATCATCGGGGAGCTGTTTTTT. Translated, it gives CATSDTSGGIIGELFF.

The CDR3 region has the DNA TGCGCCAGCAGCTTGGACGCGCCTAGCACAGATACGCAGTATTTT. It encodes CASSLDAPSTDTQYF. The chain combines TRBV5-1 with TRBJ2-3; D remains ambiguous. The CDR3 covers 15 residues. V was trimmed by 0 bases and J by 0 bases, leaving 8 bases between them. The V gene's germline CDR1 is SGHRS and CDR2 YFSETQ.

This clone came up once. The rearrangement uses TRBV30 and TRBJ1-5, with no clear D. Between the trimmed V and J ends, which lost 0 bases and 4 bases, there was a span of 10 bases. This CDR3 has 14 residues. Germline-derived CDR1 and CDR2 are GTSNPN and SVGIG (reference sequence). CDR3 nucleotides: TGTGCCTGGAGTGTACTTGGGAGGAATCAGCCCCAGCATTTT. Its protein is CAWSVLGRNQPQHF.

For the CDR3, the DNA is TGCGCCAGCAGTGCTTCACTTAGGGGAGGGATTCCAGATACGCAGTATTTT. Its translation is CASSASLRGGIPDTQYF. V usage is TRBV10-2 and J usage is TRBJ2-3, with 7 bases aligning to TRBD2. CDR3 size: 17 residues. The V segment lost 4 bases and the J segment 4 bases; nucleotides outside the gene matches: 14. CDR1 and CDR2 from the germline V gene are WSHSY and SAAADI.

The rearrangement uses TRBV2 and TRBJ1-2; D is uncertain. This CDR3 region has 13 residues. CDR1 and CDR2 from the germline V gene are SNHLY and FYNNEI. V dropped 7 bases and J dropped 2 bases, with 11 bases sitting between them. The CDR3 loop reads CASKGDVNYGYTF. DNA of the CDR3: TGTGCCAGCAAGGGAGACGTAAACTATGGCTACACCTTC.

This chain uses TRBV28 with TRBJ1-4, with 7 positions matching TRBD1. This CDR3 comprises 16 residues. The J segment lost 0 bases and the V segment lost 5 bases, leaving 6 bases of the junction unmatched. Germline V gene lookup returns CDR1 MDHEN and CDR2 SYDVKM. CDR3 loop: CASSPTGRATNEKLFF. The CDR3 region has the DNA TGTGCCAGCAGTCCGACAGGGAGAGCAACTAATGAAAAACTGTTTTTT. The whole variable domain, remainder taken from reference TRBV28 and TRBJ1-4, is DVKVTQSSRYLVKRTGEKVFLECVQDMDHENMFWYRQDPGLGLRLIYFSYDVKMKEKGDIPEGYSVSREKKERFSLILESASTNQTSMYLCASSPTGRATNEKLFFGSGTQLSVL.

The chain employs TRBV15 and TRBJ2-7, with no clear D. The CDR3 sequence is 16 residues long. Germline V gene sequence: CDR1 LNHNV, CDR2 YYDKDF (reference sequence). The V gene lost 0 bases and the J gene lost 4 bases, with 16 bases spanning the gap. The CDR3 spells CATSRDPEGDPYEQYF. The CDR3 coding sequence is TGTGCCACCAGCAGAGATCCGGAAGGAGACCCGTACGAGCAGTACTTC.

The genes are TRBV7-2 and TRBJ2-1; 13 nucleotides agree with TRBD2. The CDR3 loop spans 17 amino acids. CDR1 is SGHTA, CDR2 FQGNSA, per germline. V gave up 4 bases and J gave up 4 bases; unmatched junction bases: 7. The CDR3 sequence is CASSYWTSGGPYNEQFF. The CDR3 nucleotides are TGTGCCAGCAGCTACTGGACTAGCGGGGGCCCATACAATGAGCAGTTCTTC.

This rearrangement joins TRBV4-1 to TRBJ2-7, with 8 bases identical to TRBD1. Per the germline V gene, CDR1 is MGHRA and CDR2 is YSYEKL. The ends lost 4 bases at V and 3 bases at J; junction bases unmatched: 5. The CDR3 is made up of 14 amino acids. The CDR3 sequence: CASSRSDRGYEQYF. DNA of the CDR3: TGCGCCAGCAGCCGAAGTGACAGGGGCTACGAGCAGTACTTC.

CDR3 sequence reads: CASSVDQGRSEAFF. The CDR3 coding sequence is TGTGCCAGCAGCGTAGATCAAGGAAGGAGTGAAGCTTTCTTT. The chain links TRBV9 to TRBJ1-1; D remains ambiguous. Trimming took off 0 bases at V and 7 bases at J, with 13 bases between the two ends. Germline loops: CDR1 SGDLS, CDR2 YYNGEE. The CDR3 consists of 14 residues.

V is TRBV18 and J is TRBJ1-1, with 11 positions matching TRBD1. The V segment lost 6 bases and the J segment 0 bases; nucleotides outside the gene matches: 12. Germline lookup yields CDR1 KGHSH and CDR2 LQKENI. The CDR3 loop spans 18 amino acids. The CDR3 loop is CASSRLGTGGPVNTEAFF. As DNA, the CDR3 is TGTGCCAGCTCCCGATTAGGGACAGGGGGTCCCGTGAACACTGAAGCTTTCTTT.

In DNA, the CDR3 is TGCGCCAGCAGCCAAGATCGGGGAGGAGGTTTAGGCAATCAGCCCCAGCATTTT. Its translation: CASSQDRGGGLGNQPQHF. The chain uses TRBV4-3 and TRBJ1-5; no reliable D call. The CDR3 contains 18 residues. Trimming shortened V by 0 bases and J by 2 bases, and 17 bases separated the two germline ends. From germline, CDR1 is LGHNA and CDR2 YSLEER.

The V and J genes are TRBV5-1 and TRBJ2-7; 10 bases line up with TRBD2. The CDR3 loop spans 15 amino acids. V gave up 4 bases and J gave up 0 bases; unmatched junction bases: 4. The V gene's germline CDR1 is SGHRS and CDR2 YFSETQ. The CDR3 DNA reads TGCGCCAGCAGCGCACTAGCGGGAAGCTCCTACGAGCAGTACTTC. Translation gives CASSALAGSSYEQYF.

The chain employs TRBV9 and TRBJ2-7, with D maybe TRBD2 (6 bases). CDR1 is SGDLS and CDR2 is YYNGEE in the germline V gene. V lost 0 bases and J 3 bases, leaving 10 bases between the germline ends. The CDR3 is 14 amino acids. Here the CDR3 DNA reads TGTGCCAGCAGCGTAGATAAGGGACTCTACGAGCAGTACTTC. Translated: CASSVDKGLYEQYF.

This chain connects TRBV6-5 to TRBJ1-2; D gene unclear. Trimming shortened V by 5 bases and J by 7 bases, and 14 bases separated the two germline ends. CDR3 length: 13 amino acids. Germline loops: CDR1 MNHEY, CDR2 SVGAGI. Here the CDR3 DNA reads TGTGCCAGCAGTCAGGTCAGAGAGGGTGGCTACACCTTC. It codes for CASSQVREGGYTF.

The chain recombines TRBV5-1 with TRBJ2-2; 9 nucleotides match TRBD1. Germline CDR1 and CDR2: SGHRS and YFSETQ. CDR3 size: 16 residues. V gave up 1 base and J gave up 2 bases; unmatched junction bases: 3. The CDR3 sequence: CASSLRGQGNTGELFF. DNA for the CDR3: TGCGCCAGCAGCTTGAGGGGACAGGGTAACACCGGGGAGCTGTTTTTT.

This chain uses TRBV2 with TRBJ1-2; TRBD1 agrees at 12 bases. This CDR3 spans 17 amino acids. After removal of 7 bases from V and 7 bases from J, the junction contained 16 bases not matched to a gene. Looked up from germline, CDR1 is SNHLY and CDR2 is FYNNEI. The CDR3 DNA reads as TGTGCCAGCATTTTAAGAGACCTGGGACAGGGGGCGGGTGGCTACACCTTC. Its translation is CASILRDLGQGAGGYTF.

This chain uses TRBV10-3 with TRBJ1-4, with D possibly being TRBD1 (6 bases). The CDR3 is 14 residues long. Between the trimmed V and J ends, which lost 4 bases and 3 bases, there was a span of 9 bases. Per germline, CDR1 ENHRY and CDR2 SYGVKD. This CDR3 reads CAISGGQPNEKLFF. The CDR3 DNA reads TGTGCCATCAGTGGTGGACAGCCTAATGAAAAACTGTTTTTT.

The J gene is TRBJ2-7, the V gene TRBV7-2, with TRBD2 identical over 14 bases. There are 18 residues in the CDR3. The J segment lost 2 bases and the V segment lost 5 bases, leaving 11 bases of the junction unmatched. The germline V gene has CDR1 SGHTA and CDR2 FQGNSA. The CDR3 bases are TGTGCCAGCAGCCAACCCGGGACTAGCGGGAGTTCGCCCTACGAGCAGTACTTC. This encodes CASSQPGTSGSSPYEQYF.

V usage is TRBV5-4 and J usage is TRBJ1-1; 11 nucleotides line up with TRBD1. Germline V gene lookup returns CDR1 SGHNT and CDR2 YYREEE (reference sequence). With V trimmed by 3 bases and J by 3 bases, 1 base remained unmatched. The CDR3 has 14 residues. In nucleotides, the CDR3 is TGTGCCAGCAGCTGGGGACAGGGGGACACTGAAGCTTTCTTT. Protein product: CASSWGQGDTEAFF.

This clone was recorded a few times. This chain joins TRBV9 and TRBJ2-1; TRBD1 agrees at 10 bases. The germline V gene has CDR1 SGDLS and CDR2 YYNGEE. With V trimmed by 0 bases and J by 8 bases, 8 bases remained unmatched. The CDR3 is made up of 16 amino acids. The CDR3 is CASSVGPGQGIDEQFF. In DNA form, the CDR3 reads TGTGCCAGCAGCGTAGGCCCGGGACAGGGGATCGATGAGCAGTTCTTC.

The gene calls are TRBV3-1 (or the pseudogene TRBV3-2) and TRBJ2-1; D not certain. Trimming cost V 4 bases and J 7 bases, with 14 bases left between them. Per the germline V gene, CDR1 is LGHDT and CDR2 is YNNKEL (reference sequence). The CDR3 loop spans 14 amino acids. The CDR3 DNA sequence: TGTGCCAGCAGCCTACCCAGGCTGACGAATGAGCAGTTCTTC. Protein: CASSLPRLTNEQFF.

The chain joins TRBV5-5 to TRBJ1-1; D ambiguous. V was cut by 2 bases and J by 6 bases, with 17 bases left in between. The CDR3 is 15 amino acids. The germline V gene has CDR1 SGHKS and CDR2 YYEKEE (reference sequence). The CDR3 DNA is TGTGCCAGCAGCTTCGCACCGGGTCGAGAGTCTGAAGCTTTCTTT. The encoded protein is CASSFAPGRESEAFF.

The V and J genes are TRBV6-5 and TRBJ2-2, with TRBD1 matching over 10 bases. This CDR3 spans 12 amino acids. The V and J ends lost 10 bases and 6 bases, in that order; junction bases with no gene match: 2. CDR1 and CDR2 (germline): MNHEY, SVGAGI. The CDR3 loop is CATGTGAGELFF. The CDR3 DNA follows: TGTGCCACTGGGACAGGGGCCGGGGAGCTGTTTTTT.

This CDR3 is CASSQDKREAGNTIYF. CDR3 nucleotide sequence: TGCGCCAGCAGCCAAGATAAGCGGGAAGCTGGAAACACCATATATTTT. The chain joins TRBV4-3 to TRBJ1-3; no firm D call. The CDR3 loop spans 16 amino acids. Germline CDR1 reads LGHNA; CDR2 reads YSLEER. The germline V and J ends were trimmed by 0 bases and 2 bases, with 11 bases remaining between them.

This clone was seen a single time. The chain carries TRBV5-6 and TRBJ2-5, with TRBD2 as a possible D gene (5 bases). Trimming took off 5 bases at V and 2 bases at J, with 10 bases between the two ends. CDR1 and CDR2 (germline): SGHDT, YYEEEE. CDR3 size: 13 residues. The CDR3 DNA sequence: TGTGCCAGCAGGGCGGGTGTTCAAGAGACCCAGTACTTC. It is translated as CASRAGVQETQYF.

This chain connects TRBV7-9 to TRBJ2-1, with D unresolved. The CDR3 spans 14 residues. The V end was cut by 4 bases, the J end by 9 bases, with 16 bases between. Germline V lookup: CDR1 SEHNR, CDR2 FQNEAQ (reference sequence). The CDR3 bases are TGTGCCAGCAGCTGGTCATCCGCCTCCGGTGAGCAGTTCTTC. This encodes CASSWSSASGEQFF.

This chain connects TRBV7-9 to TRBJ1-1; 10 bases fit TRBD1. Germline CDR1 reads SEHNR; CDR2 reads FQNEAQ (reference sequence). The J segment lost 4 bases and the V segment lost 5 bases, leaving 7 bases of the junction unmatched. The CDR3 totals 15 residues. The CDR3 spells CASSRTGQGGTEAFF. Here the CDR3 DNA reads TGTGCCAGCAGCCGGACCGGACAGGGGGGCACTGAAGCTTTCTTT.

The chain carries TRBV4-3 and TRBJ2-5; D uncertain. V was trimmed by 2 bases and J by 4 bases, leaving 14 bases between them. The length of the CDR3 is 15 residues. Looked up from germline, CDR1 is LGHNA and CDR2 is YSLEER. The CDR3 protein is CASSQYLRLGETQYF. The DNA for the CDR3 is TGCGCCAGCAGCCAATACCTCAGACTTGGAGAGACCCAGTACTTC.

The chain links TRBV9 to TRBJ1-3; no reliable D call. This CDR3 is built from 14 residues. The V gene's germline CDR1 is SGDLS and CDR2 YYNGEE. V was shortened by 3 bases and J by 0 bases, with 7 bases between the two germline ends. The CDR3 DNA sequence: TGTGCCAGCAGCGAGACACGCTCTGGAAACACCATATATTTT. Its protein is CASSETRSGNTIYF.